The clone carrying this TCR beta chain was picked up one time. The data stem from a study of blood T cell repertoires in COVID-19. The overall study: There were acute and convalescent COVID-19 samples, and they came from the United States, Italy and Spain. Sources were T cells, B-cell-depleted T cells, or PBMCs; the material itself was cDNA or gDNA.

Generated by immunoSEQ multiplex PCR, the TCRdb table keeps only in-frame clones and is missing some. Among more than 90,000 clones, roughly 85% were seen once, and the ten largest hold about 1.7%. The CDR3 is 14 amino acids. Trimming removed 6 bases from V and 3 bases from J; junction bases left unmatched: 6. Germline V gene lookup returns CDR1 MGHDK and CDR2 SYGVNS. Sequenced sample: peripheral blood. The TCR was taken from a woman between 65 and 79 years old with active or convalescent COVID-19. The V call is TRBV25-1, the J call TRBJ2-7, with 9 bases fitting TRBD1. This CDR3 reads CASRGTGSLYEQYF. The CDR3 DNA is TGTGCCAGCAGGGGGACAGGGTCACTCTACGAGCAGTACTTC.